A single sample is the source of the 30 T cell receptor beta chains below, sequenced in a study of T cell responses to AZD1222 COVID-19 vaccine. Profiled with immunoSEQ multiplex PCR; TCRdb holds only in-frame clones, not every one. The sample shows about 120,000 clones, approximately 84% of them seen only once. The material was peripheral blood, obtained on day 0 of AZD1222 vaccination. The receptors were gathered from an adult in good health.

The CDR3 region has the DNA TGTGCCAGCAGCGCCCGGGAAGACAAATACGGTGAAGCTTTCTTT. Translating gives CASSAREDKYGEAFF. This chain connects TRBV7-6 to TRBJ1-1; D unclear. This CDR3 spans 15 amino acids. V lost 5 bases to trimming and J lost 7 bases, with 20 bases between them. Germline loops: CDR1 SGHVS, CDR2 FNYEAQ.

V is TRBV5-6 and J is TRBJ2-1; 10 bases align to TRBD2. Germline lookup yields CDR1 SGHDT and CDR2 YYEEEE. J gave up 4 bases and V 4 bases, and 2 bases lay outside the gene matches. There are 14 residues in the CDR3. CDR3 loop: CASSRTSGYNEQFF. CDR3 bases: TGTGCCAGCAGCCGGACTAGCGGTTACAATGAGCAGTTCTTC.

CDR3: CASSSALAAYEQYF. As DNA, the CDR3 is TGTGCCAGCAGCTCGGCTCTAGCGGCCTACGAGCAGTACTTC. This sequence joins TRBV5-6 and TRBJ2-7; TRBD2 agrees at 7 bases. Germline CDR1 reads SGHDT; CDR2 reads YYEEEE. The CDR3 runs to 14 residues. The ends lost 3 bases at V and 2 bases at J; junction bases unmatched: 5. The full variable domain, its missing parts supplied by reference TRBV5-6 and TRBJ2-7, is DAGVTQSPTHLIKTRGQQVTLRCSPKSGHDTVSWYQQALGQGPQFIFQYYEEEERQRGNFPDRFSGHQFPNYSSELNVNALLLGDSALYLCASSSALAAYEQYFGPGTRLTVT.

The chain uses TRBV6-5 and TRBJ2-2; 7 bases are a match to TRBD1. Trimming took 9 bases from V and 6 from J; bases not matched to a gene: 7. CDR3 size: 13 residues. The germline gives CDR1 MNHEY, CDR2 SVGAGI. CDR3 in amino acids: CASRSQGAGELFF. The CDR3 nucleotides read TGTGCCAGTAGATCCCAGGGGGCCGGGGAGCTGTTTTTT.

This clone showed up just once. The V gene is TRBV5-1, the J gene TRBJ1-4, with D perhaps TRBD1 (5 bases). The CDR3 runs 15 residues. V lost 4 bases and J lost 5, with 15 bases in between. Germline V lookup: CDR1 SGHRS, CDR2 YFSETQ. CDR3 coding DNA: TGCGCCAGCAGCCCCGGGACGTCGGAAAATGAAAAACTGTTTTTT. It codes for CASSPGTSENEKLFF.

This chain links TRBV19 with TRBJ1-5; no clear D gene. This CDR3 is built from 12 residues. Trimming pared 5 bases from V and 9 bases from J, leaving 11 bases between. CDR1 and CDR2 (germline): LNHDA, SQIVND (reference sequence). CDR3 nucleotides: TGTGCCAGTAGTCCGCAAAATGGGCCCCAGCATTTT. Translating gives CASSPQNGPQHF. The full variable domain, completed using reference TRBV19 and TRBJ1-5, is DGGITQSPKYLFRKEGQNVTLSCEQNLNHDAMYWYRQDPGQGLRLIYYSQIVNDFQKGDIAEGYSVSREKKESFPLTVTSAQKNPTAFYLCASSPQNGPQHFGDGTRLSIL.

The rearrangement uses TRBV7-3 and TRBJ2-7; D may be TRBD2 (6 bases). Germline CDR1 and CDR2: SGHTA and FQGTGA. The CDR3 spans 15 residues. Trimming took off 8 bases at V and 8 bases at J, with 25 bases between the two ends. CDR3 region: CASRDSSRGIYKQYF. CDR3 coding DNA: TGTGCCAGCCGGGACTCCAGTCGGGGTATATATAAGCAGTACTTC.

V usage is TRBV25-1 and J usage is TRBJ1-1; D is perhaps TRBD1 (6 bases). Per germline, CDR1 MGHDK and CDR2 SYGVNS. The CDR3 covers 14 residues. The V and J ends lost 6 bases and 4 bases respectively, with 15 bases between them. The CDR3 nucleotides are TGTGCCAGCAGCCCAGGGAGGGGGGCCACTGAAGCTTTCTTT. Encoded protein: CASSPGRGATEAFF.

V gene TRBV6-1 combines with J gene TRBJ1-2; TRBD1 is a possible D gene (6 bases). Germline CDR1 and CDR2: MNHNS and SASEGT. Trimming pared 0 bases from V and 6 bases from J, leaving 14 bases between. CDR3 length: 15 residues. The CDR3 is CASSEALVQGHGYTF. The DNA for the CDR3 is TGTGCCAGCAGTGAAGCGCTTGTACAGGGCCATGGCTACACCTTC.

CDR3 coding DNA: TGCAGTGCTAGGGGACAGGTCGAGCAGTTCTTC. Translated, it gives CSARGQVEQFF. This sequence joins TRBV20-1 and TRBJ2-1; TRBD1 matches 8 bases. Germline assignment: CDR1 DFQATT and CDR2 SNEGSKA (reference sequence). V lost 3 bases, J lost 10 bases, and 2 bases stayed unmatched. This CDR3 is 11 amino acids long.

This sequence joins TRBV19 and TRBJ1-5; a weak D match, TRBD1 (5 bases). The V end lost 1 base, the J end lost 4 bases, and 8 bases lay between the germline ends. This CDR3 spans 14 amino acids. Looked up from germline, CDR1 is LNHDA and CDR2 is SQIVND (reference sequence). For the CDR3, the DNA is TGTGCCAGTAGTATAGCGGACATTAATCAGCCCCAGCATTTT. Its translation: CASSIADINQPQHF.

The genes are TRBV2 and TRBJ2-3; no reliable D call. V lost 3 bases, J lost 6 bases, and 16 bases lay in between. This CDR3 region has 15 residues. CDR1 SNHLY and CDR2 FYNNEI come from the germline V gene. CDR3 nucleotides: TGTGCCAGCAGTGAGGCTCCCCGTACCACGGATACGCAGTATTTT. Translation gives CASSEAPRTTDTQYF.

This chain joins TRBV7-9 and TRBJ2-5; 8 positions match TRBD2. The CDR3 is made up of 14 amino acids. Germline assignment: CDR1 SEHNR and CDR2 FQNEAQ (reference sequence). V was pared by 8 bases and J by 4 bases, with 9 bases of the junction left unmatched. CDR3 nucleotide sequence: TGTGCCAGCTCCCGGGGGGGCCTATCAGAGACCCAGTACTTC. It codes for CASSRGGLSETQYF.

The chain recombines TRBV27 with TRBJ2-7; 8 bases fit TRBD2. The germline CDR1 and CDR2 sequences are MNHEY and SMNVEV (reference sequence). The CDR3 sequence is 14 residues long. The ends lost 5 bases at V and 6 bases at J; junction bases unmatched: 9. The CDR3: CASSAPGTRGEQYF. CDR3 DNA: TGTGCCAGCAGTGCCCCCGGGACTAGAGGCGAGCAGTACTTC.

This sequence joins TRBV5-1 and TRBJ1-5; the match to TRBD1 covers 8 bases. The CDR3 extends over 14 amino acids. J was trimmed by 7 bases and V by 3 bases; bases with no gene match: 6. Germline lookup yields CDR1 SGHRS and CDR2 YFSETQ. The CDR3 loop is CASSSGQGGQPQHF. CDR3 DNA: TGCGCCAGCAGCTCAGGACAGGGAGGCCAGCCCCAGCATTTT.

As DNA, the CDR3 is TGTGCCAGCAGCTCCCCGGACAGTTTCTATGGCTACACCTTC. It codes for CASSSPDSFYGYTF. This chain connects TRBV5-4 to TRBJ1-2; D may be TRBD1 (6 bases). The CDR3 totals 14 residues. V was trimmed by 3 bases and J by 4 bases, leaving 13 bases between them. Germline V CDR1 and CDR2: SGHNT, YYREEE (reference sequence).

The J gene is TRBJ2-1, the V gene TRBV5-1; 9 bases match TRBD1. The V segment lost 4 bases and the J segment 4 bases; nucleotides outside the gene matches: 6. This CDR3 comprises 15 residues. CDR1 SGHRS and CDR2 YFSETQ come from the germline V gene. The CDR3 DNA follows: TGCGCCAGCAGCGCCGGGACAGGGTCTTACAATGAGCAGTTCTTC. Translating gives CASSAGTGSYNEQFF.

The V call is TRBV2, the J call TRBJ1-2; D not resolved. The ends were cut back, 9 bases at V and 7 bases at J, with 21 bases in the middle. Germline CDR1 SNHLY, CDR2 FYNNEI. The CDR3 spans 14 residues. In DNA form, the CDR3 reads TGTGCCAGATTAGACCCGGAGACTTTAATTGGCTACACCTTC. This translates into CARLDPETLIGYTF. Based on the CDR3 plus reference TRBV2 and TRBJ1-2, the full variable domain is EPEVTQTPSHQVTQMGQEVILRCVPISNHLYFYWYRQILGQKVEFLVSFYNNEISEKSEIFDDQFSVERPDGSNFTLKIRSTKLEDSAMYFCARLDPETLIGYTFGSGTRLTVV.

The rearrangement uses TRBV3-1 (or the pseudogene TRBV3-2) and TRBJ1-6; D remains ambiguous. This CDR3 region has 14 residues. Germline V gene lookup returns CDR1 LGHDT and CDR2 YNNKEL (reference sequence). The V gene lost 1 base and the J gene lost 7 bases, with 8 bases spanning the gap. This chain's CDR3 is CASSQGSENSPLHF. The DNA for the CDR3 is TGTGCCAGCAGCCAAGGGTCCGAGAATTCACCCCTCCACTTT.

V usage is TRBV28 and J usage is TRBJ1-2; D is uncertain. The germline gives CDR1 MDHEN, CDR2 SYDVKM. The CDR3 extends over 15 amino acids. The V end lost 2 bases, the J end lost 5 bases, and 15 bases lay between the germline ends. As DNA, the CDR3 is TGTGCCAGCAGTTTACTCGACCCCGTGAAATATGGCTACACCTTC. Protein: CASSLLDPVKYGYTF.

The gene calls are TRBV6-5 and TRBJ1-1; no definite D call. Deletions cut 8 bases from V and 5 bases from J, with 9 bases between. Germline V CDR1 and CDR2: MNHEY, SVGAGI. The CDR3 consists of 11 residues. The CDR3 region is CASEKGTEAFF. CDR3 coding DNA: TGTGCCAGCGAAAAAGGAACTGAAGCTTTCTTT.

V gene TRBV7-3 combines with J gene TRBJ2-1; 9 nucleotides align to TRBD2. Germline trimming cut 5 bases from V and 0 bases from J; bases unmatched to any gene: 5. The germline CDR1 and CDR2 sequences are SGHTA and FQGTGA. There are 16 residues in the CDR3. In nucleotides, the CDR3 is TGTGCCAGCAGCCAGGGACTAGCAAGCTCCTACAATGAGCAGTTCTTC. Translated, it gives CASSQGLASSYNEQFF.

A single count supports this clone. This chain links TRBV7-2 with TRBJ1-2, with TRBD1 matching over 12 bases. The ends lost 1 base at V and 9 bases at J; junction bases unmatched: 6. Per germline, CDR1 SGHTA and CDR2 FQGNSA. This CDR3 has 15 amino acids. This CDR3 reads CASSLGGTGGARYTF. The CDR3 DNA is TGTGCCAGCAGCTTAGGTGGGACAGGGGGCGCGCGCTACACCTTC. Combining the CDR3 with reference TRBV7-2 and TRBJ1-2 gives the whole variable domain GAGVSQSPSNKVTEKGKDVELRCDPISGHTALYWYRQSLGQGLEFLIYFQGNSAPDKSGLPSDRFSAERTGGSVSTLTIQRTQQEDSAVYLCASSLGGTGGARYTFGSGTRLTVV.

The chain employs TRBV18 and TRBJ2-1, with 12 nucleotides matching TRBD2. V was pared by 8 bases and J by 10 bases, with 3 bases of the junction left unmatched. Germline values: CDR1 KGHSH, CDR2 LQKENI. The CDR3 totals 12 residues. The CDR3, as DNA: TGTGCCAGCCCTAGCGGGAGGGGGGAGCAGTTCTTC. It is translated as CASPSGRGEQFF.

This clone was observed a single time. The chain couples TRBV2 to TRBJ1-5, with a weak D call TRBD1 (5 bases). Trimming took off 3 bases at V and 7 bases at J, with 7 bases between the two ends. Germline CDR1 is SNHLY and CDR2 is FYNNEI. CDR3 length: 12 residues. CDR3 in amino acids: CASSEGVQPQHF. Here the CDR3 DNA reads TGTGCCAGCAGTGAGGGGGTACAGCCCCAGCATTTT.

The chain's CDR3 is CASSPRLAGGGEQFF. The CDR3 bases are TGTGCCAGCAGCCCACGACTGGCGGGGGGTGGGGAGCAGTTCTTC. The V call is TRBV3-1 (or the pseudogene TRBV3-2), the J call TRBJ2-1; TRBD2 matches at 8 bases. In germline, CDR1 is LGHDT, CDR2 YNNKEL (reference sequence). The CDR3 totals 15 residues. V trimming: 4 bases; J trimming: 10 bases; junction bases outside the gene matches: 12.

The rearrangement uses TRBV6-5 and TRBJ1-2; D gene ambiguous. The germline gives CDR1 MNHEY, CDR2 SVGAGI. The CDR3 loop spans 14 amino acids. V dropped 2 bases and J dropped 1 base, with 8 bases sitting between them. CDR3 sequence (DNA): TGTGCCAGCAGTTACGGCGGGGTTAACTATGGCTACACCTTC. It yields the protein CASSYGGVNYGYTF.

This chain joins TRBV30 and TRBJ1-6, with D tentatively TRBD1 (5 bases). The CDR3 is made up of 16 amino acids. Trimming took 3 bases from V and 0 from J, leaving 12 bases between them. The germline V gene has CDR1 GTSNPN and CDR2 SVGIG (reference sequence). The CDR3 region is CAWSVRDGSYNSPLHF. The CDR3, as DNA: TGTGCCTGGAGCGTGAGGGACGGCTCCTATAATTCACCCCTCCACTTT. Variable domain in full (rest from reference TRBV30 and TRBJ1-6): SQTIHQWPATLVQPVGSPLSLECTVEGTSNPNLYWYRQAAGRGLQLLFYSVGIGQISSEVPQNLSASRPQDRQFILSSKKLLLSDSGFYLCAWSVRDGSYNSPLHFGNGTRLTVT.

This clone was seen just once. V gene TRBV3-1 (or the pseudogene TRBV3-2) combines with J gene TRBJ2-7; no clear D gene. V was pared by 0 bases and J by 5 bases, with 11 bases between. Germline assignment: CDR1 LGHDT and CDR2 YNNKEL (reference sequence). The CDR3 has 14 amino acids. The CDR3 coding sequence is TGTGCCAGCAGCCAAGAGGAGAGGATCCACGAGCAGTACTTC. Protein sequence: CASSQEERIHEQYF.

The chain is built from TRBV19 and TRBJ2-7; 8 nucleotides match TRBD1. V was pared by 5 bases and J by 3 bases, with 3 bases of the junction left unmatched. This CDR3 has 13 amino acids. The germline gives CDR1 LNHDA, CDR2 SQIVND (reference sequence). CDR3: CASSFTGGYEQYF. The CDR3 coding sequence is TGTGCCAGTAGTTTTACAGGGGGCTACGAGCAGTACTTC.